The 11 T cell receptor beta chains reported below all come from one sample, sequenced in a study of OX40 agonist ivuxolimab in advanced cancers. Libraries were constructed by the immunoSEQ multiplex PCR assay. The immuneACCESS repertoire file appears here via TCRdb, limited to in-frame rearrangements. These files lack a portion of the clones; in checked studies, under half of the deficit traces to unresolved V genes, and the cause of the others is not known. Present in this sample are roughly 43,000 clones, 75% to 95% of which were seen just once. The ten most abundant clones make up around 4.7% of the sample. The sequencing here drew on CD4+ or CD8+ T cells sorted from blood, taken in a trial of the OX40 agonist ivuxolimab. The receptors stem from an adult with an advanced solid tumor such as melanoma, head and neck, liver or kidney cancer.

The table lists this clone with a few counts. The chain is built from TRBV7-9 and TRBJ1-1; possibly TRBD1 for D (5 bases). Trimming shortened V by 0 bases and J by 0 bases, and 8 bases separated the two germline ends. This CDR3 has 15 amino acids. CDR1 and CDR2 (germline): SEHNR, FQNEAQ (reference sequence). CDR3 loop: CASSLAGHLNTEAFF. CDR3 coding DNA: TGTGCCAGCAGCTTAGCAGGACACCTGAACACTGAAGCTTTCTTT.

The V gene is TRBV6-5, the J gene TRBJ2-1; D call uncertain. V lost 5 bases and J 6 bases, leaving 17 bases between the germline ends. CDR3 length: 15 residues. CDR1 is MNHEY and CDR2 is SVGAGI in the germline V gene. In DNA form, the CDR3 reads TGTGCCAGCAGTGCCTCTCTAACTCGAGCCAATGAGCAGTTCTTC. Its protein product is CASSASLTRANEQFF.

The V gene is TRBV6-5, the J gene TRBJ2-7; a weak D match, TRBD1 (6 bases). The CDR3 sequence is 12 residues long. Germline loops: CDR1 MNHEY, CDR2 SVGAGI. Trimming cost V 2 bases and J 6 bases, with 8 bases left between them. The CDR3 region has the DNA TGTGCCAGCAGTTACCAGGGGTCCGAGCAGTACTTC. It codes for CASSYQGSEQYF.

The V and J genes are TRBV25-1 and TRBJ1-1; a possible D gene is TRBD1 (5 bases). CDR1 is MGHDK, CDR2 SYGVNS, per germline. The CDR3 covers 17 residues. V was trimmed by 7 bases and J by 0 bases, leaving 21 bases between them. CDR3 nucleotides: TGTGCCAGCACCACCGCGGCAGGGTGGGATTTGAACACTGAAGCTTTCTTT. It translates to CASTTAAGWDLNTEAFF. The full variable domain, its missing parts supplied by reference TRBV25-1 and TRBJ1-1, is EADIYQTPRYLVIGTGKKITLECSQTMGHDKMYWYQQDPGMELHLIHYSYGVNSTEKGDLSSESTVSRIRTEHFPLTLESARPSHTSQYLCASTTAAGWDLNTEAFFGQGTRLTVV.

J is TRBJ2-1 and V is TRBV7-2, with D possibly being TRBD1 or TRBD2 (5 bases each). In germline, CDR1 is SGHTA, CDR2 FQGNSA. This CDR3 has 16 amino acids. V was trimmed by 4 bases and J by 6 bases, leaving 19 bases between them. The CDR3, as DNA: TGTGCCAGCAGCTGGACGGGACGCAATCTGGGCAATGAGCAGTTCTTC. Translating gives CASSWTGRNLGNEQFF.

This clone was counted between two and nine times. The chain combines TRBV6-5 with TRBJ2-1, with a possible D match to TRBD2 (5 bases). The germline V and J ends were trimmed by 6 bases and 0 bases, with 6 bases remaining between them. From germline, CDR1 is MNHEY and CDR2 SVGAGI. The CDR3 runs to 13 residues. CDR3 in DNA: TGTGCCAGCAGGGGGAGCTCCTACAATGAGCAGTTCTTC. Its translation: CASRGSSYNEQFF.

This clone was found a few times. The chain has TRBV12-5 and TRBJ2-2; the match to TRBD2 covers 9 bases. V lost 8 bases to trimming and J lost 4 bases; unmatched junction nucleotides: 5. The germline V gene encodes CDR1 LGHNT and CDR2 FRNRAP. The CDR3 sequence is 14 residues long. This CDR3 is CASRASGTTGELFF. The CDR3 bases are TGTGCTAGTAGGGCTAGCGGGACCACCGGGGAGCTGTTTTTT.

This chain connects TRBV27 to TRBJ1-1; 7 nucleotides match TRBD1. V shed 2 bases, J shed 3 bases, and the junction held 6 bases outside the gene matches. CDR3 length equals 15 residues. Germline V gives CDR1 MNHEY, CDR2 SMNVEV (reference sequence). The CDR3 sequence: CASSLISGGDTEAFF. The CDR3 region has the DNA TGTGCCAGCAGTTTAATATCAGGGGGGGACACTGAAGCTTTCTTT.

V is TRBV6-1 and J is TRBJ2-5, with 9 bases lining up with TRBD2. The germline V gene has CDR1 MNHNS and CDR2 SASEGT. J gave up 3 bases and V 6 bases, and 8 bases lay outside the gene matches. This CDR3 comprises 15 residues. The DNA of the CDR3 is TGTGCCAGCAGGGTCGGGACTAGCAAAGAAGAGACCCAGTACTTC. As protein: CASRVGTSKEETQYF.

J is TRBJ2-3 and V is TRBV5-8; the D gene could be TRBD1 or TRBD2 (5 bases each). Trimming removed 0 bases from V and 0 bases from J, with 11 bases in between. The CDR3 has 16 residues. Per the germline V gene, CDR1 is SGHTS and CDR2 is YDEGEE. CDR3 bases: TGTGCCAGCAGCTTGGCCGGGGCAGCTAGCACAGATACGCAGTATTTT. This gives the protein CASSLAGAASTDTQYF.

The gene calls are TRBV18 and TRBJ2-1, with 10 bases lining up with TRBD2. Trimming cost V 1 base and J 1 base; bases outside gene matches: 4. Germline V gene lookup returns CDR1 KGHSH and CDR2 LQKENI. CDR3 size: 17 residues. The CDR3 DNA reads as TGTGCCAGCTCACCACAGGCTAGCGGGGGTTCCTACAATGAGCAGTTCTTC. It yields the protein CASSPQASGGSYNEQFF.